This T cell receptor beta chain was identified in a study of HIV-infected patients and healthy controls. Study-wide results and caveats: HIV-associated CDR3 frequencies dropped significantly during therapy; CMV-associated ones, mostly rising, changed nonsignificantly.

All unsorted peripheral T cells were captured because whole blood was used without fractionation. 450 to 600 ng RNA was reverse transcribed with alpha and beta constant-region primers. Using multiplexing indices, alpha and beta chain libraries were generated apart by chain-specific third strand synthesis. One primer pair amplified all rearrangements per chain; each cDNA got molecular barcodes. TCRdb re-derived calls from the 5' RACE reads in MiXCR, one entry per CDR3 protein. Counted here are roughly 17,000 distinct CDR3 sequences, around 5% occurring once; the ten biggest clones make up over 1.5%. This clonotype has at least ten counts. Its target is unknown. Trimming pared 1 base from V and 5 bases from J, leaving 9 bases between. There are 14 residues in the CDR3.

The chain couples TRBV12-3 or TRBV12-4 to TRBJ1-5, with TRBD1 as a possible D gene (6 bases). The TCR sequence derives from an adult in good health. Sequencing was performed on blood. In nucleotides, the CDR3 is TGTGCCAGCAGTTTAGAGTCAGGGGATCAGCCCCAGCATTTT. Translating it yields CASSLESGDQPQHF.